The 32 T cell receptor beta chains in this list originate from one sample, sequenced in a study of OX40 agonist ivuxolimab in advanced cancers. Sequencing used immunoSEQ multiplex PCR; TCRdb keeps in-frame clones, though not all of them. Of roughly 12,000 clones listed, about 81% were seen once; the top ten hold 28%. This specimen was CD4+ or CD8+ T cells sorted from blood, taken in a trial of the OX40 agonist ivuxolimab. These TCRs come from an adult with an advanced solid tumor such as melanoma, head and neck, liver or kidney cancer.

Only one count was recorded for this clone. The chain uses TRBV27 and TRBJ2-3; no definite D call. CDR3 length: 14 residues. The V end was cut by 0 bases, the J end by 6 bases, with 10 bases between. Germline V lookup: CDR1 MNHEY, CDR2 SMNVEV (reference sequence). The CDR3 loop reads CASSLSLWSDTQYF. In nucleotides, the CDR3 is TGTGCCAGCAGTTTATCTCTTTGGTCCGATACGCAGTATTTT.

The chain employs TRBV4-1 and TRBJ2-1, with 7 bases identical to TRBD1. CDR3 length: 14 amino acids. V dropped 4 bases and J dropped 5; count of bases not matched to a gene: 5. Germline CDR1 is MGHRA and CDR2 is YSYEKL. CDR3 in amino acids: CASSPTGPHNEQFF. CDR3 DNA: TGCGCCAGCAGCCCGACAGGGCCTCACAATGAGCAGTTCTTC.

The J gene is TRBJ1-6, the V gene TRBV5-6, with 7 bases lining up with TRBD1. The germline gives CDR1 SGHDT, CDR2 YYEEEE. The CDR3 totals 17 residues. V dropped 0 bases and J dropped 2; count of bases not matched to a gene: 5. The CDR3 bases are TGTGCCAGCAGCTTGGGGGGAGGGACAGCCTATAATTCACCCCTCCACTTT. Its translation is CASSLGGGTAYNSPLHF.

The gene calls are TRBV28 and TRBJ1-5; possibly TRBD1 for D (6 bases). Germline loops: CDR1 MDHEN, CDR2 SYDVKM. This CDR3 contains 14 residues. The ends were cut back, 9 bases at V and 1 base at J, with 13 bases in the middle. The CDR3 DNA follows: TGTGCCAGTCGGGACATCTTGAGCAATCAGCCCCAGCATTTT. It yields the protein CASRDILSNQPQHF.

The chain carries TRBV7-2 and TRBJ2-3; D is unresolved. V was cut by 1 base and J by 2 bases, with 4 bases left in between. The CDR3 covers 13 residues. Germline V gene lookup returns CDR1 SGHTA and CDR2 FQGNSA. CDR3 amino acids: CASSLGLTDTQYF. CDR3 coding DNA: TGTGCCAGCAGCTTAGGTCTCACAGATACGCAGTATTTT.

This chain joins TRBV4-1 and TRBJ2-7; a possible D gene is TRBD2 (5 bases). CDR3 size: 15 residues. Trimming stripped 1 base from V and 0 bases from J, with 10 bases between. Germline CDR1 and CDR2: MGHRA and YSYEKL. The CDR3 loop is CASSQGADSSYEQYF. Written as DNA, the CDR3 is TGCGCCAGCAGCCAAGGAGCGGATAGCTCCTACGAGCAGTACTTC.

This clone was recorded only once. The genes are TRBV11-2 and TRBJ2-1, with TRBD2 matching over 7 bases. Trimming cost V 2 bases and J 0 bases; bases outside gene matches: 4. Germline lookup yields CDR1 SGHAT and CDR2 FQNNGV. CDR3 length: 16 amino acids. The CDR3 region is CASSLWGGSSYNEQFF. The CDR3 DNA follows: TGTGCCAGCAGCTTATGGGGGGGAAGCTCCTACAATGAGCAGTTCTTC.

This sequence joins TRBV2 and TRBJ1-1; no firm D call. CDR3 size: 13 residues. CDR1 and CDR2 from the germline V gene are SNHLY and FYNNEI. Deletions cut 2 bases from V and 1 base from J, with 5 bases between. The CDR3 spells CASSERGNTEAFF. The CDR3 DNA reads TGTGCCAGCAGTGAACGGGGGAACACTGAAGCTTTCTTT.

The V gene is TRBV12-2, the J gene TRBJ2-5; TRBD2 is the table's D call, not checked against the DNA. TRBV12-2 is given as a pseudogene. This CDR3 spans 17 amino acids. The CDR3 nucleotides are TGTGCAAGTCGCTTAGATAGCGGGGGGCCCCACCAAGAGACCCAGTACTTC. Its translation is CASRLDSGGPHQETQYF.

This clone was counted only a few times. V gene TRBV4-2 combines with J gene TRBJ2-3; 7 nucleotides line up with TRBD2. The germline V gene has CDR1 LGHNA and CDR2 YNFKEQ. V shed 4 bases and J 2 bases; nucleotides not matched to a gene: 3. This CDR3 has 14 residues. CDR3: CASSRSGVTDTQYF. CDR3 bases: TGTGCCAGCAGCCGGAGCGGGGTCACAGATACGCAGTATTTT.

This chain joins TRBV13 and TRBJ1-1, with unresolved D. CDR1 is PRHDT and CDR2 is FYEKMQ in the germline V gene (reference sequence). Trimming removed 5 bases at V and 8 bases at J, with 9 bases between. The CDR3 contains 11 residues. The CDR3 nucleotides are TGTGCCAGCAGCCGGAGTTTGGAAGCTTTCTTT. This sequence encodes CASSRSLEAFF.

A few counts support this clone. J is TRBJ1-2 and V is TRBV10-3, with 9 positions matching TRBD1. Losses at the gene ends were 2 bases for V and 0 bases for J; bases not matched to a gene: 4. CDR1 ENHRY and CDR2 SYGVKD come from the germline V gene. The CDR3 sequence is 16 residues long. The CDR3 nucleotides read TGTGCCATCAGTGAGATACAGGGGGCGCCTAACTATGGCTACACCTTC. Translation: CAISEIQGAPNYGYTF.

The V gene is TRBV7-2, the J gene TRBJ1-1, with TRBD1 identical over 7 bases. Germline V gene data show CDR1 as SGHTA and CDR2 as FQGNSA. The V segment lost 5 bases and the J segment 4 bases; nucleotides outside the gene matches: 13. The CDR3 sequence is 16 residues long. This chain's CDR3 is CASSVSGRGRGTEAFF. CDR3 nucleotide sequence: TGTGCCAGCAGCGTCAGCGGGAGGGGGCGAGGCACTGAAGCTTTCTTT.

The rearrangement uses TRBV5-6 and TRBJ2-3; the match to TRBD1 covers 8 bases. In germline, CDR1 is SGHDT, CDR2 YYEEEE. With V trimmed by 4 bases and J by 4 bases, 2 bases remained unmatched. The CDR3 is made up of 13 amino acids. The CDR3 DNA reads as TGTGCCAGCAGCCCGACAGGGGCAGATACGCAGTATTTT. Residues: CASSPTGADTQYF.

The chain carries TRBV5-4 and TRBJ2-1; D might be TRBD1 (6 bases). CDR3 size: 17 residues. With 4 bases removed from V and 0 bases from J, the gap between germline ends came to 17 bases. The germline V gene has CDR1 SGHNT and CDR2 YYREEE (reference sequence). The CDR3: CASSSVQGSISYNEQFF. CDR3 bases: TGTGCCAGCAGCAGCGTACAGGGATCCATCTCCTACAATGAGCAGTTCTTC.

The chain employs TRBV29-1 and TRBJ1-5; possible D gene TRBD1, 6 bases. With 4 bases removed from V and 5 bases from J, the gap between germline ends came to 12 bases. Germline V gene lookup returns CDR1 SQVTM and CDR2 ANQGSEA. The CDR3 covers 13 residues. The chain's CDR3 is CSVGGDKDQPQHF. CDR3 nucleotides: TGCAGCGTTGGGGGGGACAAAGATCAGCCCCAGCATTTT.

This chain connects TRBV5-1 to TRBJ2-1; 12 nucleotides agree with TRBD2. The junction had 5 bases not matched to a gene; V was cut back by 3 bases and J by 4 bases. From germline, CDR1 is SGHRS and CDR2 YFSETQ. The CDR3 sequence is 16 residues long. The CDR3 sequence: CASSSRTSGTYNEQFF. The CDR3 DNA reads as TGCGCCAGCAGCTCCCGGACTAGCGGGACATACAATGAGCAGTTCTTC.

This clone was seen a single time. This chain links TRBV6-1 with TRBJ2-1; maybe TRBD1 (5 bases). Looked up from germline, CDR1 is MNHNS and CDR2 is SASEGT. This CDR3 has 13 residues. V was shortened by 7 bases and J by 2 bases, with 9 bases between the two germline ends. The CDR3 DNA reads TGTGCCAGCATGGAGACAGCCTACAATGAGCAGTTCTTC. Translation: CASMETAYNEQFF.

The gene calls are TRBV28 and TRBJ2-1; TRBD2 matches at 14 bases. The CDR3 sequence is 15 residues long. V shed 4 bases and J 8 bases; nucleotides not matched to a gene: 4. From germline, CDR1 is MDHEN and CDR2 SYDVKM. The CDR3 DNA reads as TGTGCCAGCAGTTCGACTAGCGGGAGGGTGGATGAGCAGTTCTTC. Translation gives CASSSTSGRVDEQFF.

The chain carries TRBV6-1 and TRBJ1-3; no firm D call. V lost 2 bases and J lost 0, with 8 bases in between. Germline-derived CDR1 and CDR2 are MNHNS and SASEGT. The CDR3 spans 15 residues. As DNA, the CDR3 is TGTGCCAGCAGTGAATACCAAAGCTCTGGAAACACCATATATTTT. It is translated as CASSEYQSSGNTIYF.

The V call is TRBV7-8, the J call TRBJ2-1; perhaps TRBD2 as D (6 bases). V gave up 5 bases and J gave up 4 bases, with 15 bases separating them. The CDR3 runs to 15 residues. The germline V gene has CDR1 SGHVS and CDR2 FQNEAQ. The CDR3: CASSQRGVQYNEQFF. In nucleotides, the CDR3 is TGTGCCAGCAGCCAGCGCGGGGTCCAGTACAATGAGCAGTTCTTC.

The rearrangement links TRBV27 to TRBJ2-5, with D tentatively TRBD1 (6 bases). Germline loops: CDR1 MNHEY, CDR2 SMNVEV (reference sequence). V lost 5 bases, J lost 4 bases, and 11 bases lay in between. This CDR3 region has 13 residues. Here the CDR3 DNA reads TGTGCCAGCAGTACCCAGGGGAGAGAGACCCAGTACTTC. Protein sequence: CASSTQGRETQYF.

This clone occurred a few times. V usage is TRBV29-1 and J usage is TRBJ2-1, with 11 bases that match TRBD1. V was pared by 6 bases and J by 0 bases, with 4 bases of the junction left unmatched. Germline V gene lookup returns CDR1 SQVTM and CDR2 ANQGSEA. The CDR3 is 15 amino acids. CDR3 DNA: TGCAGCGTGTGGACAGGGGGCTCCTCCTACAATGAGCAGTTCTTC. The encoded protein is CSVWTGGSSYNEQFF.

The chain joins TRBV2 to TRBJ1-6, with D uncertain. Deletions cut 2 bases from V and 4 bases from J, with 9 bases between. In germline, CDR1 is SNHLY, CDR2 FYNNEI. The CDR3 has 15 amino acids. CDR3: CASSEWGAYNSPLHF. CDR3 nucleotides: TGTGCCAGCAGTGAATGGGGTGCATATAATTCACCCCTCCACTTT.

CDR3 loop: CASSGGETLYNEQFF. CDR3 DNA sequence: TGTGCCAGCAGTGGGGGGGAGACACTCTACAATGAGCAGTTCTTC. V gene TRBV28 combines with J gene TRBJ2-1, with 7 bases identical to TRBD2. CDR3 length: 15 residues. Germline CDR1 is MDHEN and CDR2 is SYDVKM. With 5 bases clipped from V and 3 bases from J, the junction kept 7 bases outside the gene matches.

This clone has just one count. The genes are TRBV10-2 and TRBJ2-1; the D gene is possibly TRBD2 (5 bases). The germline gives CDR1 WSHSY, CDR2 SAAADI. The CDR3 contains 13 residues. V lost 6 bases to trimming and J lost 7 bases, with 13 bases between them. The CDR3 bases are TGCGCCAGCAGGGAGGACGGATTTAATGAGCAGTTCTTC. This sequence encodes CASREDGFNEQFF.

This clone was counted between two and nine times. The genes are TRBV9 and TRBJ2-3, with D unresolved. This CDR3 contains 14 residues. The ends were cut back, 4 bases at V and 1 base at J, with 10 bases in the middle. Germline lookup yields CDR1 SGDLS and CDR2 YYNGEE. CDR3 in DNA: TGTGCCAGCAGCCTAGGATGGGGCACAGATACGCAGTATTTT. Translated, it gives CASSLGWGTDTQYF. The full variable domain, its missing parts supplied by reference TRBV9 and TRBJ2-3, is DSGVTQTPKHLITATGQRVTLRCSPRSGDLSVYWYQQSLDQGLQFLIQYYNGEERAKGNILERFSAQQFPDLHSELNLSSLELGDSALYFCASSLGWGTDTQYFGPGTRLTVL.

The rearrangement uses TRBV5-4 and TRBJ2-7; 9 bases are a match to TRBD2. The CDR3 is 13 residues long. Trimming removed 4 bases from V and 4 bases from J; junction bases left unmatched: 3. In germline, CDR1 is SGHNT, CDR2 YYREEE (reference sequence). CDR3 sequence: CASSHTSGYEQYF. CDR3 in DNA: TGTGCCAGCAGCCATACTAGCGGGTACGAGCAGTACTTC.

J is TRBJ1-5 and V is TRBV28; D is unclear. From germline, CDR1 is MDHEN and CDR2 SYDVKM. V was shortened by 6 bases and J by 2 bases, with 23 bases between the two germline ends. CDR3 length: 18 amino acids. CDR3 bases: TGTGCCAGCAGACTACATCGCCTAGAACCTAGCGGCAATCAGCCCCAGCATTTT. This encodes CASRLHRLEPSGNQPQHF. Full variable domain (missing parts from reference TRBV28 and TRBJ1-5): DVKVTQSSRYLVKRTGEKVFLECVQDMDHENMFWYRQDPGLGLRLIYFSYDVKMKEKGDIPEGYSVSREKKERFSLILESASTNQTSMYLCASRLHRLEPSGNQPQHFGDGTRLSIL.

Comment on this clone: Other DNA sequences within the sample encode an identical CDR3. The chain has TRBV7-9 and TRBJ2-2, with D perhaps being TRBD1 or TRBD2 (5 bases each). CDR1 SEHNR and CDR2 FQNEAQ come from the germline V gene (reference sequence). The CDR3 covers 16 residues. The V gene lost 0 bases and the J gene lost 5 bases, with 13 bases spanning the gap. The CDR3 reads CASSLAHGGRTGELFF. Here the CDR3 DNA reads TGTGCCAGCAGCTTAGCGCATGGGGGTCGTACCGGGGAGCTGTTTTTT. Filled out from reference TRBV7-9 and TRBJ2-2, the complete variable domain reads DTGVSQNPRHKITKRGQNVTFRCDPISEHNRLYWYRQTLGQGPEFLTYFQNEAQLEKSRLLSDRFSAERPKGSFSTLEIQRTEQGDSAMYLCASSLAHGGRTGELFFGEGSRLTVL.

This chain links TRBV7-2 with TRBJ2-7, with 9 nucleotides matching TRBD1. The CDR3 spans 15 residues. With V trimmed by 1 base and J by 4 bases, 5 bases remained unmatched. Germline loops: CDR1 SGHTA, CDR2 FQGNSA. CDR3 loop: CASSLDGTGLYEQYF. CDR3 nucleotides: TGTGCCAGCAGCTTAGACGGGACAGGGCTGTACGAGCAGTACTTC.

Only one count was recorded for this clone. The rearrangement uses TRBV7-2 and TRBJ1-2; D unresolved. Germline lookup yields CDR1 SGHTA and CDR2 FQGNSA. V lost 4 bases and J lost 3, with 12 bases in between. The CDR3 runs to 14 residues. In DNA, the CDR3 is TGTGCCAGCAGCTCCGGCCGGGCCCACTATGGCTACACCTTC. Its translation is CASSSGRAHYGYTF.